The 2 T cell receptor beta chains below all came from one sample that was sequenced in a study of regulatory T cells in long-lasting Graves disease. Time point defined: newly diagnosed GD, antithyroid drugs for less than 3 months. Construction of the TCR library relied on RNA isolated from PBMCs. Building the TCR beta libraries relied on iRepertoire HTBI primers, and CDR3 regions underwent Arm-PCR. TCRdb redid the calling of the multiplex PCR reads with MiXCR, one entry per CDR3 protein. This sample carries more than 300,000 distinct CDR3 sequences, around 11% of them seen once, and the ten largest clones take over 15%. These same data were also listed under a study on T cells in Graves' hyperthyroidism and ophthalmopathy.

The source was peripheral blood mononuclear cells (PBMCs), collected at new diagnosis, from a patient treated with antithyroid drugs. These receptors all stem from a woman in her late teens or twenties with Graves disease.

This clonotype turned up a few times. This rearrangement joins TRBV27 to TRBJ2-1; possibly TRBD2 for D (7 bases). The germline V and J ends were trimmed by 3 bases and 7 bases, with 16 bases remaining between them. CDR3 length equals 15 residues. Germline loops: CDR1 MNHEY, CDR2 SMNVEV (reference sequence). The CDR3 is CASSLIGGRGNEQFF. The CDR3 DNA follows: TGTGCCAGCAGTTTGATCGGGGGGCGCGGGAATGAGCAGTTCTTC.

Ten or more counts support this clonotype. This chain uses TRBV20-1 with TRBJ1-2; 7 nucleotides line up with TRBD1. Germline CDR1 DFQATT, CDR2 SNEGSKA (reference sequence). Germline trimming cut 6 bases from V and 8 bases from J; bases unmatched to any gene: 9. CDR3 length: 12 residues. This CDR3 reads CSAESGTAGYTF. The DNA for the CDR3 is TGCAGTGCCGAATCCGGGACAGCGGGCTACACCTTC.